Below, one TCR beta chain is given with its context. This sample stems from a study of blood T cell repertoires in COVID-19. Study as a whole: Samples representing acute and convalescent COVID-19 were sourced from the United States, Italy and Spain. Sample material is recorded as cDNA or gDNA derived from T cells, B-cell-depleted T cells, or PBMCs.

Per the original data handling: For nucleated cells, counts were estimated from reference gene primer amplification. Assay used: immunoSEQ multiplex PCR; TCRdb lists only in-frame clones, some missing. V and J calls and clone size are those listed in that table; D and trimming were worked out from the DNA. Of 200,000 to 250,000 clones in the sample, approximately 83% were seen once. V lost 5 bases and J lost 4; bases outside the gene matches: 6. The CDR3 consists of 14 residues. The germline gives CDR1 MGHDK, CDR2 SYGVNS. The rearrangement links TRBV25-1 to TRBJ2-7; 9 positions agree with TRBD1. Sequencing used peripheral blood. This clonotype originated in a young woman who had recovered from COVID-19. This chain's CDR3 is CASSPPGQGYEQYF. CDR3 nucleotides: TGTGCCAGCAGTCCACCGGGACAGGGTTACGAGCAGTACTTC.